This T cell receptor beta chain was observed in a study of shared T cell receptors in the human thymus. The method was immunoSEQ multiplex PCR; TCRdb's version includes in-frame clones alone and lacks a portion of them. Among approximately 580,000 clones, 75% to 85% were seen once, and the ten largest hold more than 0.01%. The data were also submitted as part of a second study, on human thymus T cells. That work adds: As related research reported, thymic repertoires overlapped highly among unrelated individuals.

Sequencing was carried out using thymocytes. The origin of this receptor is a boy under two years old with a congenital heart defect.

As DNA, the CDR3 is TGTGCCAGCAGTGACCCTAACAGGAGTGAAGCTTTCTTT. It yields the protein CASSDPNRSEAFF. The V gene is TRBV6-4, the J gene TRBJ1-1, with D possibly TRBD1 on 5 matching bases. The CDR3 contains 13 residues. V was shortened by 2 bases and J by 7 bases, with 11 bases between the two germline ends. Per germline, CDR1 MRHNA and CDR2 SNTAGT.